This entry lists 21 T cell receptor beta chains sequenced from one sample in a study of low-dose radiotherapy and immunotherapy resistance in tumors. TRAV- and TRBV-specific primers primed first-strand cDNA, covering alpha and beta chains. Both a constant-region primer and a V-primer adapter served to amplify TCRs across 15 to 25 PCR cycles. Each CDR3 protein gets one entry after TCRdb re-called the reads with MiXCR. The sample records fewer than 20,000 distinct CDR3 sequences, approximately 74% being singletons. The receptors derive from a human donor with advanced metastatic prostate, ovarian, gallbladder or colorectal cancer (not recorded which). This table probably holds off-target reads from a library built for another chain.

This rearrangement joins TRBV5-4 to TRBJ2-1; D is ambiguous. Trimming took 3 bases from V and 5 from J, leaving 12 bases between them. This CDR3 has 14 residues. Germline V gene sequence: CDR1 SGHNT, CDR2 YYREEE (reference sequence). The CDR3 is CASSSLGFHNEQFF. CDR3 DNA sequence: TGTGCCAGCAGCTCACTGGGATTTCACAATGAGCAGTTCTTC. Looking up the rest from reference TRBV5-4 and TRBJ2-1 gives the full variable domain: ETGVTQSPTHLIKTRGQQVTLRCSSQSGHNTVSWYQQALGQGPQFIFQYYREEENGRGNFPPRFSGLQFPNYSSELNVNALELDDSALYLCASSSLGFHNEQFFGPGTRLTVL.

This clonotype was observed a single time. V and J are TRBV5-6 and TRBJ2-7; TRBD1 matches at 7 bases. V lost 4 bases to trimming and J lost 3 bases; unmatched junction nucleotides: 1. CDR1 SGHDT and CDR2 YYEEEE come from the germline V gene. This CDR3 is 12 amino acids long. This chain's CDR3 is CASSPGGYEQYF. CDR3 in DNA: TGTGCCAGCAGCCCAGGGGGCTACGAGCAGTACTTC.

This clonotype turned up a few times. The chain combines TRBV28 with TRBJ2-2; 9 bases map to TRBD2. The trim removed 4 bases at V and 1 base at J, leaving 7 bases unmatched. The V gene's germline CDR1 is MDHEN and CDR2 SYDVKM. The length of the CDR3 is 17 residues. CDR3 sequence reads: CASSSHRLAVNTGELFF. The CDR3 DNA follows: TGTGCCAGCAGTTCACACCGACTAGCGGTGAACACCGGGGAGCTGTTTTTT.

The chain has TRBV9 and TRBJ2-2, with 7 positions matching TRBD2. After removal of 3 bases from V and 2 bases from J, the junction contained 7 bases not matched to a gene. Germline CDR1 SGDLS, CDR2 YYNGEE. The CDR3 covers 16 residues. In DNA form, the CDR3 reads TGTGCCAGCAGCGGTACCGGGACTACCAACACCGGGGAGCTGTTTTTT. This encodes CASSGTGTTNTGELFF.

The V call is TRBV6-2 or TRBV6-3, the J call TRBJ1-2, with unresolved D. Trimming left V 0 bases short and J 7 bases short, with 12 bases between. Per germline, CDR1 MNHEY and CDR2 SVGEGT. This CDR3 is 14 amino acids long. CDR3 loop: CASSYSLTGRGYTF. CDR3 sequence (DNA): TGTGCCAGCAGTTACTCACTGACCGGGCGTGGCTACACCTTC.

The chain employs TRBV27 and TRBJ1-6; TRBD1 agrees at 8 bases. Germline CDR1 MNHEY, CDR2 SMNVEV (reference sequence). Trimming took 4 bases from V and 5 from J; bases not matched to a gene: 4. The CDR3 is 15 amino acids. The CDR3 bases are TGTGCCAGCAGTTGGGACAGGAAAAATAATTCACCCCTCCACTTT. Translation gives CASSWDRKNNSPLHF.

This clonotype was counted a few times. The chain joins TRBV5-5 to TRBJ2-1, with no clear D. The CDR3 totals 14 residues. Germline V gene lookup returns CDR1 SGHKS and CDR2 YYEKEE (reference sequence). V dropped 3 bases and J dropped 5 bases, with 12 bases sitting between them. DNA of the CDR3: TGTGCCAGCAGCTGGGCGAGGACGGACAATGAGCAGTTCTTC. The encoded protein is CASSWARTDNEQFF. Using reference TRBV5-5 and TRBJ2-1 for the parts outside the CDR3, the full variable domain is DAGVTQSPTHLIKTRGQQVTLRCSPISGHKSVSWYQQVLGQGPQFIFQYYEKEERGRGNFPDRFSARQFPNYSSELNVNALLLGDSALYLCASSWARTDNEQFFGPGTRLTVL.

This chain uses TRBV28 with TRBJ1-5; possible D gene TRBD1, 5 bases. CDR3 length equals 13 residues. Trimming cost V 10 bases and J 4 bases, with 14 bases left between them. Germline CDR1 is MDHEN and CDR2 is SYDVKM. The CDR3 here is CATSKGVNQPQHF. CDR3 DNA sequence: TGTGCCACCTCAAAAGGGGTGAATCAGCCCCAGCATTTT. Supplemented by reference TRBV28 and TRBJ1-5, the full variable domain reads DVKVTQSSRYLVKRTGEKVFLECVQDMDHENMFWYRQDPGLGLRLIYFSYDVKMKEKGDIPEGYSVSREKKERFSLILESASTNQTSMYLCATSKGVNQPQHFGDGTRLSIL.

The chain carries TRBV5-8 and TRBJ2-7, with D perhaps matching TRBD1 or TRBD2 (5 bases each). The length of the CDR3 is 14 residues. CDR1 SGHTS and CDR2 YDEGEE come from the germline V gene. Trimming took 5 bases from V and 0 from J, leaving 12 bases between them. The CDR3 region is CASRSGTVSYEQYF. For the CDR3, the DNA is TGTGCCAGCAGATCCGGGACGGTCTCCTACGAGCAGTACTTC.

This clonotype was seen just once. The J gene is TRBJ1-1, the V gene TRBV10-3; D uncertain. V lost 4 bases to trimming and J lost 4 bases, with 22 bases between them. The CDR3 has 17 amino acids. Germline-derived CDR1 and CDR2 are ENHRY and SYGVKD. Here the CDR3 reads CAISAASGSVGSTEAFF. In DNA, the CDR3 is TGTGCCATCAGTGCTGCCTCAGGAAGCGTTGGGTCCACTGAAGCTTTCTTT.

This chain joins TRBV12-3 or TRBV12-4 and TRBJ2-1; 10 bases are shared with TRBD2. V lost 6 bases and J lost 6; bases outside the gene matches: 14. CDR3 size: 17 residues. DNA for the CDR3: TGTGCCAGCAGCCAACGCAGGGGGAGCGGGAGGGCCAATGAGCAGTTCTTC. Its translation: CASSQRRGSGRANEQFF.

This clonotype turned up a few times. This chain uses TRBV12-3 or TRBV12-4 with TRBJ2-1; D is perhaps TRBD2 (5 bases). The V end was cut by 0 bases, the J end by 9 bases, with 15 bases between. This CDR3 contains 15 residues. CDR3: CASSLAKVLAGEQFF. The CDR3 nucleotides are TGTGCCAGCAGTTTAGCGAAAGTCCTGGCGGGTGAGCAGTTCTTC.

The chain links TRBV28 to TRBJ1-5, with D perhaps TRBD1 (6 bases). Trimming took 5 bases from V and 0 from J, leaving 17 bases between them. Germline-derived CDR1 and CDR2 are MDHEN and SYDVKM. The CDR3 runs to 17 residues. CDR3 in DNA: TGTGCCAGCAGTCGTTCCTCGGGGGCGCTTAGCAATCAGCCCCAGCATTTT. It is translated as CASSRSSGALSNQPQHF.

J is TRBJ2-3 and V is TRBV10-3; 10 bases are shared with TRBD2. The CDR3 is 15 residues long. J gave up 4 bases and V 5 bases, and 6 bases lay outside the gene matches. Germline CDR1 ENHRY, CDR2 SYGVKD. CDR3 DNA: TGTGCCATCAGTCGAGCGGGAGGGACGTCAGATACGCAGTATTTT. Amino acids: CAISRAGGTSDTQYF.

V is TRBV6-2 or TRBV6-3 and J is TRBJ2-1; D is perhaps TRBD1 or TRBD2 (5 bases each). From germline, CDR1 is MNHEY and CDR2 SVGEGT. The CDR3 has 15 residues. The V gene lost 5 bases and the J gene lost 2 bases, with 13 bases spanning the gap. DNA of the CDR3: TGTGCCAGCAGTGATTTGGGGGTTCCCTACAATGAGCAGTTCTTC. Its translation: CASSDLGVPYNEQFF.

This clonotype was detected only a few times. The DNA of the CDR3 is TGTGCCAGCAGGAGATGGACCGGGACAGTTCCCTACGAGCAGTACTTC. This codes for CASRRWTGTVPYEQYF. The chain couples TRBV6-1 to TRBJ2-7, with TRBD1 identical over 7 bases. Germline V CDR1 and CDR2: MNHNS, SASEGT. V shed 6 bases, J shed 2 bases, and the junction held 13 bases outside the gene matches. The CDR3 covers 16 residues.

CDR3 residues: CASSLMGRDEKLFF. The CDR3 DNA reads TGCGCCAGCAGCTTGATGGGGCGTGATGAAAAACTGTTTTTT. The V call is TRBV5-1, the J call TRBJ1-4; D perhaps matches TRBD1 (5 bases). This CDR3 has 14 amino acids. Germline lookup yields CDR1 SGHRS and CDR2 YFSETQ. The V end was cut by 1 base, the J end by 6 bases, with 10 bases between. Variable domain in full (rest from reference TRBV5-1 and TRBJ1-4): KAGVTQTPRYLIKTRGQQVTLSCSPISGHRSVSWYQQTPGQGLQFLFEYFSETQRNKGNFPGRFSGRQFSNSRSEMNVSTLELGDSALYLCASSLMGRDEKLFFGSGTQLSVL.

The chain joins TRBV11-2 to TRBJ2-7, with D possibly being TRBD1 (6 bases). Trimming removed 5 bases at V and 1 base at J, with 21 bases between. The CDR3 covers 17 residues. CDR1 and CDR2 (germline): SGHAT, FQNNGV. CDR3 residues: CASSQAPVGANSYEQYF. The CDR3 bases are TGTGCCAGCAGCCAAGCCCCGGTGGGGGCGAATTCCTACGAGCAGTACTTC.

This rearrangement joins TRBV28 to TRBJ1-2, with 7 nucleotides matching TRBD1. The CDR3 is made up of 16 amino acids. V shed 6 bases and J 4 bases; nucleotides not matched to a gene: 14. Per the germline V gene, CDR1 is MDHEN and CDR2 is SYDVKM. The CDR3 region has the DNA TGTGCCAGCAGCCCCCGGGAGGGGGCGTCCCCCTATGGCTACACCTTC. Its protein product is CASSPREGASPYGYTF.

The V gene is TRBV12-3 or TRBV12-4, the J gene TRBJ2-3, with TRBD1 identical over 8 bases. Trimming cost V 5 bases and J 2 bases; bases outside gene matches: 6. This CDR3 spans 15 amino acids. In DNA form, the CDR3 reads TGTGCCAGCAGTCGACCAGGGGGCCTCACAGATACGCAGTATTTT. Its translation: CASSRPGGLTDTQYF.

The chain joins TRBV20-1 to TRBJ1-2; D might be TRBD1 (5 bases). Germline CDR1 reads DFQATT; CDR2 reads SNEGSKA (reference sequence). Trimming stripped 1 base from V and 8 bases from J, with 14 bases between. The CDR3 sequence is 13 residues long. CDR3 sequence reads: CSARAGAGVGYTF. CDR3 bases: TGCAGTGCTAGAGCTGGGGCAGGAGTGGGCTACACCTTC.